This TCR beta chain was captured in a study of identifying expanded T cells in peripheral blood. Findings and limits, study-wide: Two-week clone count variance significantly increased as total template count grew. About 1.2 clones differed between technical replicates, versus roughly 16 and 20 over time.

Generated by immunoSEQ multiplex PCR, the TCRdb table keeps only in-frame clones and is missing some. The sample holds approximately 63,000 clones, more than 70% seen once. This clone was picked up one time. Its specificity is unknown. V lost 0 bases and J lost 0; bases outside the gene matches: 4. This CDR3 region has 17 residues. Germline CDR1 reads MGHRA; CDR2 reads YSYEKL. The chain recombines TRBV4-1 with TRBJ2-2; 7 bases match TRBD2. The sequenced material came from blood. The clonotype originates from a person between 18 and 75 years old in good health. CDR3 coding DNA: TGCGCCAGCAGCCAAGATACGCTAGCGGCGAACACCGGGGAGCTGTTTTTT. It codes for CASSQDTLAANTGELFF.